This section outlines one T cell receptor (beta chain) sequence together with its context. One junction end does not reproduce the germline sequence, and a read error may be involved. This sample is drawn from a study of blood T cells in healthy people across ages. This CDR3 comprises 11 residues. The use of a sample-barcoded 5' primer and a J-beta primer mix characterized a second PCR of roughly 6 to 11 cycles. A tag from a template-switch adaptor with 12 random nucleotides marked each cDNA molecule. MiXCR was run by TCRdb on the 5' RACE reads, yielding one entry per CDR3 protein. The data contain some 850,000 distinct CDR3 sequences, about a quarter of them seen just once; the ten biggest clones take up about 2.9%. The same sample was also used in a study of T cells of mothers and their children.

The sequence was obtained from a boy aged 10-17 years in good health. The V and J genes are TRBV12-3 or TRBV12-4 and TRBJ2-5; possibly TRBD2 for D (6 bases). The specimen was blood. The CDR3 loop reads CASSFGGVEFF. CDR3 in DNA: TGTGCCAGCAGTTTTGGAGGGGTGGAGTTCTTC.